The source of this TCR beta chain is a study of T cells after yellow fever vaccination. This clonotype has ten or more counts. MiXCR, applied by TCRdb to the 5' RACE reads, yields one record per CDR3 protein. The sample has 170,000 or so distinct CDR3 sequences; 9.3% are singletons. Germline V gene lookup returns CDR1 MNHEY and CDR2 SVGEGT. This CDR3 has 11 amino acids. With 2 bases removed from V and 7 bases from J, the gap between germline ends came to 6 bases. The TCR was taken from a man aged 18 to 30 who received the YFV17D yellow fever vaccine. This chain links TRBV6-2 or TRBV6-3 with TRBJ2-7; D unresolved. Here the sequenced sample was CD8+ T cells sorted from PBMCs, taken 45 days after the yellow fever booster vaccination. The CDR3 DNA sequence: TGTGCCAGCAGTTACAAGTGGGAGCAGTACTTC. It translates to CASSYKWEQYF.